What follows are 13 T cell receptor beta chains derived from one specimen sequenced in a study of T cells in Graves' hyperthyroidism and ophthalmopathy. The investigators amplified TCR beta CDR3 regions from RNA transcripts. When the TCR CDR3 underwent first-round RT-PCR, the HTBI primer set was used. MiXCR, run by TCRdb on the multiplex PCR reads, gives a single entry per CDR3 protein. This table has approximately 870,000 distinct CDR3 sequences, over 35% appearing once. The sample taken for sequencing was blood. The origin of the receptors is a man younger than 35 with Graves' hyperthyroidism.

This clonotype was recorded at least ten times. The chain recombines TRBV7-2 with TRBJ2-5; a weak D match, TRBD1 (6 bases). V was shortened by 4 bases and J by 0 bases, with 15 bases between the two germline ends. Germline assignment: CDR1 SGHTA and CDR2 FQGNSA. The CDR3 runs to 16 residues. CDR3 region: CASSSPPAGDQETQYF. DNA for the CDR3: TGTGCCAGCAGCTCCCCCCCGGCAGGGGACCAAGAGACCCAGTACTTC.

The chain links TRBV20-1 to TRBJ2-7; 8 bases are shared with TRBD1. Germline assignment: CDR1 DFQATT and CDR2 SNEGSKA (reference sequence). After removal of 1 base from V and 2 bases from J, the junction contained 4 bases not matched to a gene. This CDR3 has 14 amino acids. CDR3 in amino acids: CSARARTGTYEQYF. In DNA form, the CDR3 reads TGCAGTGCTAGAGCTAGGACAGGGACCTACGAGCAGTACTTC.

The chain carries TRBV6-6 and TRBJ2-6; D uncertain. This CDR3 is 13 amino acids long. The V gene lost 6 bases and the J gene lost 4 bases, with 7 bases spanning the gap. Germline CDR1 and CDR2: MNHNY and SVGAGI (reference sequence). The CDR3 reads CASSQRGANVLTF. The CDR3 DNA reads as TGTGCCAGCAGCCAAAGGGGGGCCAACGTCCTGACTTTC.

This clonotype was seen a single time. One end of the junction fails to match germline, which may point to a read error. This sequence joins TRBV14 and TRBJ2-7; either TRBD1 or TRBD2 may supply D (5 bases each). The germline V gene encodes CDR1 SGHDN and CDR2 FVKESK. The CDR3 has 16 amino acids. Here the CDR3 reads CAGSATGTGKADEQYF. CDR3 in DNA: TGTGCCGGCAGCGCTACCGGGACCGGAAAAGCAGACGAGCAGTACTTC. Combining the CDR3 with reference TRBV14 and TRBJ2-7 gives the whole variable domain EAGVTQFPSHSVIEKGQTVTLRCDPISGHDNLYWYRRVMGKEIKFLLHFVKESKQDESGMPNNRFLAERTGGTYSTLKVQPAELEDSGVYFCAGSATGTGKADEQYFGPGTRLTVT.

The chain couples TRBV20-1 to TRBJ2-5; D uncertain. Germline-derived CDR1 and CDR2 are DFQATT and SNEGSKA (reference sequence). The CDR3 contains 16 residues. The germline V and J ends were trimmed by 2 bases and 1 base, with 17 bases remaining between them. The CDR3 DNA reads as TGCAGTGCTAGATCACTTAGCATAGGTTCCCAAGAGACCCAGTACTTC. It translates to CSARSLSIGSQETQYF.

V is TRBV7-9 and J is TRBJ1-4; possibly TRBD1 for D (5 bases). Between the trimmed V and J ends, which lost 4 bases and 0 bases, there was a span of 24 bases. The CDR3 extends over 20 amino acids. Germline V CDR1 and CDR2: SEHNR, FQNEAQ (reference sequence). The CDR3, as DNA: TGTGCCAGCAGCTCACTGCTTGGGACGGAAACAGTTGCAACTAATGAAAAACTGTTTTTT. This sequence encodes CASSSLLGTETVATNEKLFF.

The chain couples TRBV10-3 to TRBJ1-2; D not resolved. The CDR3 runs to 15 residues. Per germline, CDR1 ENHRY and CDR2 SYGVKD. The ends were cut back, 0 bases at V and 3 bases at J, with 11 bases in the middle. This CDR3 is CAISESAAAYYGYTF. CDR3 bases: TGTGCCATCAGTGAGTCGGCGGCAGCCTACTATGGCTACACCTTC.

The rearrangement joins TRBV16 to TRBJ1-1, with 7 bases fitting TRBD1. Looked up from germline, CDR1 is KGHSY and CDR2 is FQNENV. V was pared by 3 bases and J by 4 bases, with 8 bases of the junction left unmatched. The CDR3 totals 15 residues. CDR3 in DNA: TGTGCCAGCAGCCACCTCCAGGGGGTAGGCACTGAAGCTTTCTTT. The encoded protein is CASSHLQGVGTEAFF.

The chain uses TRBV10-3 and TRBJ1-6; 8 bases map to TRBD1. Germline V gene data show CDR1 as ENHRY and CDR2 as SYGVKD. The CDR3 is 13 residues long. J gave up 9 bases and V 10 bases, and 8 bases lay outside the gene matches. The CDR3 protein is CATSGTGRSPLHF. The CDR3 DNA sequence: TGTGCCACCTCCGGGACAGGACGTTCACCCCTCCACTTT.

In its sample, this clonotype was seen a few times. The chain recombines TRBV6-4 with TRBJ1-1, with 8 bases identical to TRBD1. Losses at the gene ends were 6 bases for V and 12 bases for J; bases not matched to a gene: 6. There are 11 residues in the CDR3. Germline V gene sequence: CDR1 MRHNA, CDR2 SNTAGT. The CDR3 sequence: CASSWGQVTFF. The CDR3 nucleotides read TGTGCCAGCAGCTGGGGACAGGTAACTTTCTTT.

This clonotype turned up a few times. The chain recombines TRBV7-9 with TRBJ2-5, with TRBD2 identical over 14 bases. This CDR3 has 16 residues. V was clipped by 5 bases and J by 5 bases; unmatched bases: 7. Germline V gives CDR1 SEHNR, CDR2 FQNEAQ (reference sequence). The CDR3 DNA reads TGTGCCAGCAGCCGGACTAGCGGGAGGCTAGGCGAGACCCAGTACTTC. Translated: CASSRTSGRLGETQYF.

This clonotype was seen only a few times. V is TRBV4-1 and J is TRBJ1-6, with 8 positions matching TRBD1. V lost 2 bases to trimming and J lost 7 bases; unmatched junction nucleotides: 4. The CDR3 spans 15 residues. The V gene's germline CDR1 is MGHRA and CDR2 YSYEKL. This chain's CDR3 is CASSQQGAVNSPLHF. Here the CDR3 DNA reads TGCGCCAGCAGCCAACAGGGGGCGGTGAATTCACCCCTCCACTTT.

The rearrangement joins TRBV6-2 or TRBV6-3 to TRBJ1-6; 8 nucleotides agree with TRBD1. This CDR3 is 14 amino acids long. Germline lookup yields CDR1 MNHEY and CDR2 SVGEGT. Trimming removed 7 bases from V and 8 bases from J; junction bases left unmatched: 7. DNA of the CDR3: TGTGCCAGCACCCCGACAGGGGCGGATTCACCCCTCCACTTT. Translating it yields CASTPTGADSPLHF.